The present T cell receptor beta chain was sequenced within a study of blood T cell repertoires in COVID-19. Across the whole study: The origin of the acute and convalescent COVID-19 samples was the United States, Italy and Spain. Sample material is recorded as cDNA or gDNA derived from T cells, B-cell-depleted T cells, or PBMCs.

The junction had 19 bases not matched to a gene; V was cut back by 7 bases and J by 6 bases. This CDR3 spans 18 amino acids. Per germline, CDR1 LNHNV and CDR2 YYDKDF (reference sequence). Those enrolled in Seattle joined during active infection and were followed longitudinally afterward. TCRdb's table, derived via immunoSEQ multiplex PCR, lists solely in-frame clones and lacks some. The data show approximately 280,000 clones, roughly 83% seen once. This TCR derives from a human donor with COVID-19, enrolled during active disease. The donor label of this sample is uncertain. V gene TRBV15 combines with J gene TRBJ2-1; 9 nucleotides agree with TRBD2. The sequenced sample was peripheral blood. The CDR3 DNA sequence: TGTGCCACCACCCCTGGAGGTGGACTAGCGTCCCCTCGCAATGAGCAGTTCTTC. This sequence encodes CATTPGGGLASPRNEQFF.